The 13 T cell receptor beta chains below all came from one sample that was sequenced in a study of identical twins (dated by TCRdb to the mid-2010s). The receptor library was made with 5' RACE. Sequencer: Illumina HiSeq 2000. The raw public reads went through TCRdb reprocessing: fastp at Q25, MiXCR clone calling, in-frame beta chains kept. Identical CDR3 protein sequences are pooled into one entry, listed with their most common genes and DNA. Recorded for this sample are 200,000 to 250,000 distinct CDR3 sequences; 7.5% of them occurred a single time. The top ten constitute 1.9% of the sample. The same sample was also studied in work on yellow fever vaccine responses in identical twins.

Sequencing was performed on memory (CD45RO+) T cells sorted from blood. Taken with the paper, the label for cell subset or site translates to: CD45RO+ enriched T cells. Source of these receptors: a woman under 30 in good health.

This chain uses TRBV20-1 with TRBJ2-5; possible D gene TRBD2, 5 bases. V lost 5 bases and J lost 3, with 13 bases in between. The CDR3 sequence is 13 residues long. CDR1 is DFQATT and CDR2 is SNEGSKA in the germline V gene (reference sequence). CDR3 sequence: CSAQTMYEETQYF. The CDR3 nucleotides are TGCAGTGCTCAGACTATGTATGAAGAGACCCAGTACTTC.

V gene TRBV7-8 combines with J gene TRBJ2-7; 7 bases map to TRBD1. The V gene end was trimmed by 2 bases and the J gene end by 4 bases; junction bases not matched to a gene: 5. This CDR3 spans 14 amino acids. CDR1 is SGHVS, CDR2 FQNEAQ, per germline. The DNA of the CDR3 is TGTGCCAGCAGCTTAAGGACAGGCCTTTACGAGCAGTACTTC. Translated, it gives CASSLRTGLYEQYF.

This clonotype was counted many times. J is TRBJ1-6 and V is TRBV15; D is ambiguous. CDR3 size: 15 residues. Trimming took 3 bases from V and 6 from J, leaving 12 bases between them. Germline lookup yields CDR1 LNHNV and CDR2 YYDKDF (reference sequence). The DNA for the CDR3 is TGTGCCACCAGCAGCCCCTCGGAGTTTAATTCACCCCTCCACTTT. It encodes CATSSPSEFNSPLHF.

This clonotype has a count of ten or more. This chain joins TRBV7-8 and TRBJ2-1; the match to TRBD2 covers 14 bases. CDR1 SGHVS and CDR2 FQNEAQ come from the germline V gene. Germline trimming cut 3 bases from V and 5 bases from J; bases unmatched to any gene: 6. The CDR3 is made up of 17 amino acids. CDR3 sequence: CASSFSTSGGANNEQFF. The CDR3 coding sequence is TGTGCCAGCAGCTTTTCGACTAGCGGGGGGGCCAACAATGAGCAGTTCTTC. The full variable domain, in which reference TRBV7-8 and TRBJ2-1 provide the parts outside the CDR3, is GAGVSQSPRYKVAKRGQDVALRCDPISGHVSLFWYQQALGQGPEFLTYFQNEAQLDKSGLPSDRFFAERPEGSVSTLKIQRTQQEDSAVYLCASSFSTSGGANNEQFFGPGTRLTVL.

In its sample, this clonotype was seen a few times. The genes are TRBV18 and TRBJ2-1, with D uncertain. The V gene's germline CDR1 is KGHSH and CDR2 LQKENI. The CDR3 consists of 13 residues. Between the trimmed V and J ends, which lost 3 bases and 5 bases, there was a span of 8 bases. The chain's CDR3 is CASSPPANNEQFF. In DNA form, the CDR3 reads TGTGCCAGCTCACCTCCAGCGAACAATGAGCAGTTCTTC. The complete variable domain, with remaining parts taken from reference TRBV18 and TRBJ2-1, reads NAGVMQNPRHLVRRRGQEARLRCSPMKGHSHVYWYRQLPEEGLKFMVYLQKENIIDESGMPKERFSAEFPKEGPSILRIQQVVRGDSAAYFCASSPPANNEQFFGPGTRLTVL.

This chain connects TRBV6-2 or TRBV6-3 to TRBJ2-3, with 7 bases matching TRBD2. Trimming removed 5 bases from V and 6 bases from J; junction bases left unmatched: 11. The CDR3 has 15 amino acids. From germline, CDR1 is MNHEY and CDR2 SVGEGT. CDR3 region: CASSQNLKLADTQYF. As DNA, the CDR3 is TGTGCCAGCAGTCAAAACCTGAAACTAGCGGATACGCAGTATTTT.

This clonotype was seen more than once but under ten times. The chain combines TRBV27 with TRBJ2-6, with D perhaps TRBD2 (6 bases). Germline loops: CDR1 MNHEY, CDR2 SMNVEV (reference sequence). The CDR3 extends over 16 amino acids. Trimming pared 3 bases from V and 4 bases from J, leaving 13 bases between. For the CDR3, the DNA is TGTGCCAGCAGTTTTGGGGAGGTTGCCGGGGCCAACGTCCTGACTTTC. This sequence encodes CASSFGEVAGANVLTF. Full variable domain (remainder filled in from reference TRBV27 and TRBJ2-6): EAQVTQNPRYLITVTGKKLTVTCSQNMNHEYMSWYRQDPGLGLRQIYYSMNVEVTDKGDVPEGYKVSRKEKRNFPLILESPSPNQTSLYFCASSFGEVAGANVLTFGAGSRLTVL.

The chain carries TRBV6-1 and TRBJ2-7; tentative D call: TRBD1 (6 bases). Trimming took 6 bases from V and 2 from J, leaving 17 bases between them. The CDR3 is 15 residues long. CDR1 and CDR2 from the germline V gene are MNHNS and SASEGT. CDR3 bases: TGTGCCAGCAGGGACGCCGGACAGCTAGCCTACGAGCAGTACTTC. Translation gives CASRDAGQLAYEQYF.

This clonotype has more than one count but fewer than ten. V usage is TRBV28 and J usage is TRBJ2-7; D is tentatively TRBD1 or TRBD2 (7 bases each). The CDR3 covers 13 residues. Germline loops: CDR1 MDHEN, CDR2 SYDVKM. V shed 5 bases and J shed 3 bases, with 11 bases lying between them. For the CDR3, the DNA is TGTGCCAGCAGTCAGGGGGGGTACTACGAGCAGTACTTC. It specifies CASSQGGYYEQYF.

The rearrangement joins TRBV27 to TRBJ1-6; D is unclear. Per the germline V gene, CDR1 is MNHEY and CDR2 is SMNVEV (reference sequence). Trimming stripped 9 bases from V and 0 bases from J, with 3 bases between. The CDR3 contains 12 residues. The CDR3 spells CASNSYNSPLHF. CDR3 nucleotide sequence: TGTGCCAGTAACTCCTATAATTCACCCCTCCACTTT.

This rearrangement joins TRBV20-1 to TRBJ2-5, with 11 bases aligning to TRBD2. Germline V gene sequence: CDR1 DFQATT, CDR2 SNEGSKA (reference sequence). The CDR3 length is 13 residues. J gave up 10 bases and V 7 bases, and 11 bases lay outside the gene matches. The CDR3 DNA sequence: TGCAGTGTCACTCTAGCGGGGGGAGGAAACCAGTACTTC. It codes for CSVTLAGGGNQYF.

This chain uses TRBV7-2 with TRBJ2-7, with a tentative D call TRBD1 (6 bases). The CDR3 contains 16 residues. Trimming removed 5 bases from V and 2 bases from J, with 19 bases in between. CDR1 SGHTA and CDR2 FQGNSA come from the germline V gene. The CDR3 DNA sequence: TGTGCCAGCAGCCGAGAGGAGACAGGCTGGGCCTACGAGCAGTACTTC. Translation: CASSREETGWAYEQYF. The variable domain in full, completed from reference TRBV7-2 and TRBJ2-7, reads GAGVSQSPSNKVTEKGKDVELRCDPISGHTALYWYRQSLGQGLEFLIYFQGNSAPDKSGLPSDRFSAERTGGSVSTLTIQRTQQEDSAVYLCASSREETGWAYEQYFGPGTRLTVT.

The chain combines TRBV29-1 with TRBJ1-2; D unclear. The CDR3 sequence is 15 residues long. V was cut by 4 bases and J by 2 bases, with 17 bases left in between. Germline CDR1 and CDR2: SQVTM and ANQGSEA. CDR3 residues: CSVATTRAENYGYTF. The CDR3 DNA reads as TGCAGCGTTGCCACCACCCGAGCAGAAAACTATGGCTACACCTTC.